This T cell receptor beta chain was recovered during a study of control samples from healthy donors and cancer patients. Only in-frame clones appear in the TCRdb table, and some are missing; sequencing was by immunoSEQ multiplex PCR. The repertoire holds over 200,000 clones, over 70% seen once, with 13% in the top ten. The CDR3 is made up of 15 amino acids. Germline-derived CDR1 and CDR2 are SEHNR and FQNEAQ (reference sequence). V lost 6 bases and J 0 bases, leaving 12 bases between the germline ends. The specimen sequenced was PBMCs. The TCR originated in a woman aged 55-70 years with lung cancer. The chain carries TRBV7-9 and TRBJ1-3; no reliable D call. CDR3 DNA: TGTGCCAGCAGGCCCGGGTTCCACTCTGGAAACACCATATATTTT. This encodes CASRPGFHSGNTIYF. The whole variable domain, remainder taken from reference TRBV7-9 and TRBJ1-3, is DTGVSQNPRHKITKRGQNVTFRCDPISEHNRLYWYRQTLGQGPEFLTYFQNEAQLEKSRLLSDRFSAERPKGSFSTLEIQRTEQGDSAMYLCASRPGFHSGNTIYFGEGSWLTVV.